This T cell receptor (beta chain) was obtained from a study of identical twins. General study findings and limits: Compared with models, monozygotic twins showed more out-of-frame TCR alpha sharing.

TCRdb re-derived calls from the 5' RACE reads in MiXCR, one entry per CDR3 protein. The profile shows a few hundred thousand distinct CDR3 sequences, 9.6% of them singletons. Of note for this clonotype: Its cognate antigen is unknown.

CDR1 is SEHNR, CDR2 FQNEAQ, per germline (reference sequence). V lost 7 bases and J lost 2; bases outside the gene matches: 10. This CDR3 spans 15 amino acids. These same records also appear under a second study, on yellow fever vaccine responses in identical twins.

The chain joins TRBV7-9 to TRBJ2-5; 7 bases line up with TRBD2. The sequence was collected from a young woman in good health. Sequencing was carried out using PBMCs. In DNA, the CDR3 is TGTGCCAGCAATGATGGGGCTAGCGGACAAGAGACCCAGTACTTC. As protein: CASNDGASGQETQYF.